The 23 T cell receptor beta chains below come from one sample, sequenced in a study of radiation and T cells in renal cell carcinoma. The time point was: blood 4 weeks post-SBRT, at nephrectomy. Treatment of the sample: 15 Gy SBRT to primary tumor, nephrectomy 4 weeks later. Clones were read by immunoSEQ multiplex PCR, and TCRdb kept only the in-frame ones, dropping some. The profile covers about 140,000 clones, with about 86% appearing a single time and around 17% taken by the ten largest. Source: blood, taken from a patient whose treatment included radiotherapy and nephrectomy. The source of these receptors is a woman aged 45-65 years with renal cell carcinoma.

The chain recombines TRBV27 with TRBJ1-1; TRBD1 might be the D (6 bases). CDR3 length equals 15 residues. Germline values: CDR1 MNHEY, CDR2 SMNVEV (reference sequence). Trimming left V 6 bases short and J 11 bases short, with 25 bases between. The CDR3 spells CASRPILTGDSGAFF. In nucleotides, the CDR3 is TGTGCCAGCAGACCTATTCTGACAGGCGACTCCGGTGCTTTCTTT.

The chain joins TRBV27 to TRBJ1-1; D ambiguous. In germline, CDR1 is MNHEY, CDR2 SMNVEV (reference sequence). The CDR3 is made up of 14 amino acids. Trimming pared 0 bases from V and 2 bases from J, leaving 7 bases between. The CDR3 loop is CASSLSLVNTEAFF. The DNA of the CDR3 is TGTGCCAGCAGTTTATCATTAGTTAACACTGAAGCTTTCTTT.

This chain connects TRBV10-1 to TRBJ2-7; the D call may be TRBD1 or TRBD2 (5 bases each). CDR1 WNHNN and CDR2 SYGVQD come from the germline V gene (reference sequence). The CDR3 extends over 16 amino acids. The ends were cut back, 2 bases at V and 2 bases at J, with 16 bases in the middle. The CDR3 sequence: CASSEDTGPGPYEQYF. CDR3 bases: TGCGCCAGCAGTGAGGATACGGGACCAGGGCCCTACGAGCAGTACTTC.

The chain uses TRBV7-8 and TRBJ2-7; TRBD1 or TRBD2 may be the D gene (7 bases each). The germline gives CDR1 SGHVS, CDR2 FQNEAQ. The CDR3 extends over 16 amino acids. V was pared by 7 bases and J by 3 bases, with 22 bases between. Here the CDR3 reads CASTLTSRGGNYEQYF. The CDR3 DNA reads TGTGCCAGCACCCTTACCTCCAGGGGGGGAAACTACGAGCAGTACTTC.

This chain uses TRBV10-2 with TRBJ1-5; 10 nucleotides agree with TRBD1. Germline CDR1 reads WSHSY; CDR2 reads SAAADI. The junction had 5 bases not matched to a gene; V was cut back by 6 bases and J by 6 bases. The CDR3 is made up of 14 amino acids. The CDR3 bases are TGCGCCAGCAGGGGGACAGGGGAGCGTCAGCCCCAGCATTTT. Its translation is CASRGTGERQPQHF.

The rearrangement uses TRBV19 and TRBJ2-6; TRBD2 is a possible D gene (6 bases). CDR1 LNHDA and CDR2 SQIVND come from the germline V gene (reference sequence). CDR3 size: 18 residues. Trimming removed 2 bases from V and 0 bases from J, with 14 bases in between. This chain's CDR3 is CASSIREPLSSGANVLTF. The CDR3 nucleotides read TGTGCCAGTAGTATACGGGAGCCTTTGTCCTCTGGGGCCAACGTCCTGACTTTC. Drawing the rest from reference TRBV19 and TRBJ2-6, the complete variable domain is DGGITQSPKYLFRKEGQNVTLSCEQNLNHDAMYWYRQDPGQGLRLIYYSQIVNDFQKGDIAEGYSVSREKKESFPLTVTSAQKNPTAFYLCASSIREPLSSGANVLTFGAGSRLTVL.

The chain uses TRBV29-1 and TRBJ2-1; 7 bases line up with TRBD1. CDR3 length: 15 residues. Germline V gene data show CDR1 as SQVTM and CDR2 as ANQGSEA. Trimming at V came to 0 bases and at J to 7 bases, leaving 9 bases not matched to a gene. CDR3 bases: TGCAGCGTTGAAGATTTGACAGGGTTGGGGAATGAGCAGTTCTTC. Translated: CSVEDLTGLGNEQFF.

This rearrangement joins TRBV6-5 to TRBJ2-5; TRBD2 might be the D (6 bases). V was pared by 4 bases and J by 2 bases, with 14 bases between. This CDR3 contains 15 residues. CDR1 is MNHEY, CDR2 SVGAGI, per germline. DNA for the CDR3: TGTGCCAGCAGTTCCCCCGTAGCGGAACAAGAGACCCAGTACTTC. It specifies CASSSPVAEQETQYF.

The CDR3 coding sequence is TGTGCCAGCAGGGGGGGACCCCCGGGCGAGCAGTACTTC. Translating gives CASRGGPPGEQYF. The chain uses TRBV6-5 and TRBJ2-7; D is possibly TRBD2 (6 bases). CDR1 is MNHEY, CDR2 SVGAGI, per germline. CDR3 length: 13 residues. Between the trimmed V and J ends, which lost 6 bases and 6 bases, there was a span of 15 bases.

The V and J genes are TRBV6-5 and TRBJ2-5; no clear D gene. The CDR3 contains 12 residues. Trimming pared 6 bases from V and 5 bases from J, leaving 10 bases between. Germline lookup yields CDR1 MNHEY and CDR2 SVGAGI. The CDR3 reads CASSRPGETQYF. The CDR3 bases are TGTGCCAGCAGCCGGCCCGGGGAGACCCAGTACTTC.

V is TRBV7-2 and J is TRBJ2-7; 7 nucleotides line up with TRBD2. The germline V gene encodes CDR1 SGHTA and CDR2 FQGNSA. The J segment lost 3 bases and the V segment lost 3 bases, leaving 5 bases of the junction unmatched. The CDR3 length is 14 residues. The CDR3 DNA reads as TGTGCCAGCAGCTTGGCGGGAGAAGACTACGAGCAGTACTTC. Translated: CASSLAGEDYEQYF.

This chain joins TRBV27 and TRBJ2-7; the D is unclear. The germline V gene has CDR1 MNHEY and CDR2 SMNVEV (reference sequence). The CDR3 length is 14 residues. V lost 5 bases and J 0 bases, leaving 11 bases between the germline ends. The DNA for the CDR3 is TGTGCCAGCAGTAATATTGAGAGCTCCTACGAGCAGTACTTC. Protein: CASSNIESSYEQYF.

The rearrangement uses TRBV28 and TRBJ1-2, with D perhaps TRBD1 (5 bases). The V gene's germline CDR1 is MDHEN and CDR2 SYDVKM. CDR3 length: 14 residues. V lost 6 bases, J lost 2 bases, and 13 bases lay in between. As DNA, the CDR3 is TGTGCCAGCAGCGAAACAGGTTTAAACTATGGCTACACCTTC. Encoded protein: CASSETGLNYGYTF.

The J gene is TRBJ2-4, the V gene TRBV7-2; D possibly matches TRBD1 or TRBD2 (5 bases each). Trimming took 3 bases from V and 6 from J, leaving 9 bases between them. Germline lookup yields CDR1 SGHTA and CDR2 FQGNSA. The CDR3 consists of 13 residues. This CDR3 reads CASSFGGVNIQYF. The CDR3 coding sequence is TGTGCCAGCAGCTTTGGGGGAGTAAACATTCAGTACTTC.

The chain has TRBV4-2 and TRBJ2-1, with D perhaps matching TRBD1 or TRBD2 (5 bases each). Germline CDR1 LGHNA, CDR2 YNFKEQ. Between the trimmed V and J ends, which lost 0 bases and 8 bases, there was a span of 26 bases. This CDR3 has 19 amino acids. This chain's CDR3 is CASSQDRLGGAGGRDEQFF. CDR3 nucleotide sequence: TGTGCCAGCAGCCAAGATCGGCTGGGTGGGGCTGGAGGCCGCGATGAGCAGTTCTTC.

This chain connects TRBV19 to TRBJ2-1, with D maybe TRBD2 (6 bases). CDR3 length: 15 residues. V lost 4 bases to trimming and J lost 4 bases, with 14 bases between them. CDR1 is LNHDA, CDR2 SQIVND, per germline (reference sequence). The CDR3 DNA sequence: TGTGCCAGTAGTAACTCGTGGGGGGAGTACAATGAGCAGTTCTTC. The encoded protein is CASSNSWGEYNEQFF.

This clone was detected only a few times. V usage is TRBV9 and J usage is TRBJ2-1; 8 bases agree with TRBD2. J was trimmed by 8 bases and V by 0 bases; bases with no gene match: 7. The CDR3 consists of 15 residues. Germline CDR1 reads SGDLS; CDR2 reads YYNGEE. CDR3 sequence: CASSVVGLALDEQFF. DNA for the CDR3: TGTGCCAGCAGCGTAGTTGGACTAGCTCTGGATGAGCAGTTCTTC.

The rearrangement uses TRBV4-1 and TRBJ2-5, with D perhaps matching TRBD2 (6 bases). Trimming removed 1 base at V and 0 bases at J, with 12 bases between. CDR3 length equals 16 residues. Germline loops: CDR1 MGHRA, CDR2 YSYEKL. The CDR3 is CASSQASGLNQETQYF. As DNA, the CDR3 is TGCGCCAGCAGCCAAGCTTCGGGACTTAACCAAGAGACCCAGTACTTC.

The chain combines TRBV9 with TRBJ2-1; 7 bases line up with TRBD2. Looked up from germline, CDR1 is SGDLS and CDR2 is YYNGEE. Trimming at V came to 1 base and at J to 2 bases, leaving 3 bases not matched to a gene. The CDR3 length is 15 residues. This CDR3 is CASSVSLAAYNEQFF. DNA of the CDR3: TGTGCCAGCAGCGTATCGCTAGCGGCCTACAATGAGCAGTTCTTC. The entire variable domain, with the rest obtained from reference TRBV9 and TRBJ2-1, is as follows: DSGVTQTPKHLITATGQRVTLRCSPRSGDLSVYWYQQSLDQGLQFLIQYYNGEERAKGNILERFSAQQFPDLHSELNLSSLELGDSALYFCASSVSLAAYNEQFFGPGTRLTVL.

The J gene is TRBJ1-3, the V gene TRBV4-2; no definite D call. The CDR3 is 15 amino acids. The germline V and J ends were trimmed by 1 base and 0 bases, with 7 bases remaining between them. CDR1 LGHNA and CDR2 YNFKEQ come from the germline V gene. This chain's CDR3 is CASSQGGGSGNTIYF. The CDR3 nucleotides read TGTGCCAGCAGCCAAGGGGGAGGCTCTGGAAACACCATATATTTT.

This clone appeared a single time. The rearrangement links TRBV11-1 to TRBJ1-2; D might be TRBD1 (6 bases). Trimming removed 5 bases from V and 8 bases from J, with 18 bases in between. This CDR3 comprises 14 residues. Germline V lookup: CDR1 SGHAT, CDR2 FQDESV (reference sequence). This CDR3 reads CASSPSGGLGGYTF. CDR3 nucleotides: TGTGCCAGCAGCCCGTCCGGGGGCCTCGGGGGCTACACCTTC. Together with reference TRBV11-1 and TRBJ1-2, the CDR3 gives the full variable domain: EAEVAQSPRYKITEKSQAVAFWCDPISGHATLYWYRQILGQGPELLVQFQDESVVDDSQLPKDRFSAERLKGVDSTLKIQPAELGDSAMYLCASSPSGGLGGYTFGSGTRLTVV.

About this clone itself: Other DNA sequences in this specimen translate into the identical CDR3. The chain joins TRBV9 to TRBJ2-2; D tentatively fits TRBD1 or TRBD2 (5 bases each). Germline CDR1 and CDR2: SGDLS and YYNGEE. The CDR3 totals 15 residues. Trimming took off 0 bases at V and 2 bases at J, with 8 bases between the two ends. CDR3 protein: CASSVAGTNTGELFF. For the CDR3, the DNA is TGTGCCAGCAGCGTAGCCGGGACCAACACCGGGGAGCTGTTTTTT.

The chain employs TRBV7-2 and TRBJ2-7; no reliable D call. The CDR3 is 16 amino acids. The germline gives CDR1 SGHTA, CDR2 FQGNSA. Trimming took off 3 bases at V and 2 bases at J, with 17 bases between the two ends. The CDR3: CASSFGPGIMTYEQYF. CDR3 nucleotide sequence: TGTGCCAGCAGCTTCGGCCCGGGTATCATGACCTACGAGCAGTACTTC. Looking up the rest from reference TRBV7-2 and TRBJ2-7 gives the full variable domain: GAGVSQSPSNKVTEKGKDVELRCDPISGHTALYWYRQSLGQGLEFLIYFQGNSAPDKSGLPSDRFSAERTGGSVSTLTIQRTQQEDSAVYLCASSFGPGIMTYEQYFGPGTRLTVT.